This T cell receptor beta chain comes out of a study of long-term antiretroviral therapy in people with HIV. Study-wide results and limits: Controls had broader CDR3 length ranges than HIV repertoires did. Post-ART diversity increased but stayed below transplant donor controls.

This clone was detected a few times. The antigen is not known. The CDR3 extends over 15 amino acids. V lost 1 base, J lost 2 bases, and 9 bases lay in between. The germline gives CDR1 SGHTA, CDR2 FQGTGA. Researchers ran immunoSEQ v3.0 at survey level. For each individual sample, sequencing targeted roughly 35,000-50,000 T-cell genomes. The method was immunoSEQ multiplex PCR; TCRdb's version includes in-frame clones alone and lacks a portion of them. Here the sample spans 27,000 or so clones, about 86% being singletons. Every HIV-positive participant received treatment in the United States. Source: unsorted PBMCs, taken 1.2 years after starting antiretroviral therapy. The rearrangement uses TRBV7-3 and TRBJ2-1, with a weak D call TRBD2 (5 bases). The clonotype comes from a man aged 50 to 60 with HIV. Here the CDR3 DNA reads TGTGCCAGCAGCTTAATCGGGGAAACCTACAATGAGCAGTTCTTC. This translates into CASSLIGETYNEQFF.